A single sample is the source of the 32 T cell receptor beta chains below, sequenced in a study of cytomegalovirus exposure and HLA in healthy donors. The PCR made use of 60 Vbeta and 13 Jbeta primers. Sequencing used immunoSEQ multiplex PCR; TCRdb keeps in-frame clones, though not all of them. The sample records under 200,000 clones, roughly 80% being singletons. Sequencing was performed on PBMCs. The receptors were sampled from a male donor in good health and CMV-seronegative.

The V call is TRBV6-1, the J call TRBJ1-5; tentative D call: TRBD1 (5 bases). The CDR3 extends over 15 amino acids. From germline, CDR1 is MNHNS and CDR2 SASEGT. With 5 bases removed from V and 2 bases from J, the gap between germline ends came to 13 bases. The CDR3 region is CASSPQVSGNQPQHF. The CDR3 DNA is TGTGCCAGCAGTCCACAGGTTTCGGGCAATCAGCCCCAGCATTTT.

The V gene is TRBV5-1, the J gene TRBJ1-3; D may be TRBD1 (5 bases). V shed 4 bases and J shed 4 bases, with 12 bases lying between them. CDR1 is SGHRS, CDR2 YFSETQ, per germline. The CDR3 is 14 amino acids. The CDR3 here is CASSPTRAGNTIYF. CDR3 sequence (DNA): TGCGCCAGCAGCCCAACCAGGGCCGGAAACACCATATATTTT. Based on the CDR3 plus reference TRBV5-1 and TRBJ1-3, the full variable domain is KAGVTQTPRYLIKTRGQQVTLSCSPISGHRSVSWYQQTPGQGLQFLFEYFSETQRNKGNFPGRFSGRQFSNSRSEMNVSTLELGDSALYLCASSPTRAGNTIYFGEGSWLTVV.

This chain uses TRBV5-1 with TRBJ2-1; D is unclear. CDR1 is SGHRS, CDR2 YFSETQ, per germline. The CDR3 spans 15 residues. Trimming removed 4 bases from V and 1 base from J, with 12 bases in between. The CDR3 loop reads CASSPTKRSYNEQFF. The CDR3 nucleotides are TGCGCCAGCAGCCCCACGAAGAGATCCTACAATGAGCAGTTCTTC.

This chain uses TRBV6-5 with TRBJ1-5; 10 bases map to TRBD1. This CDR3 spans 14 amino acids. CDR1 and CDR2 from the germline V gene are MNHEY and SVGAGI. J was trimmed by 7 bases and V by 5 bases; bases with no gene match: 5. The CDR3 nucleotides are TGTGCCAGCAGTCGCGGGACAGGGGAACAGCCCCAGCATTTT. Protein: CASSRGTGEQPQHF.

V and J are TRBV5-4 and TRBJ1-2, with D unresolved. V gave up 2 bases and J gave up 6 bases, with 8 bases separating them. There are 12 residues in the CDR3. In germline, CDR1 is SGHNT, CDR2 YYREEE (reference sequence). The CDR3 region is CASSFRGNGYTF. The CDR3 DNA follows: TGTGCCAGCAGCTTTAGAGGGAATGGCTACACCTTC. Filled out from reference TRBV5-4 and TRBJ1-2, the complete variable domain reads ETGVTQSPTHLIKTRGQQVTLRCSSQSGHNTVSWYQQALGQGPQFIFQYYREEENGRGNFPPRFSGLQFPNYSSELNVNALELDDSALYLCASSFRGNGYTFGSGTRLTVV.

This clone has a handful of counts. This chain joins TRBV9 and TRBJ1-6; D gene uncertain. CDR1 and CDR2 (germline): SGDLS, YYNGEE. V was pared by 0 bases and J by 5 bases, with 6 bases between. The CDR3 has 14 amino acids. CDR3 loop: CASSVDGDNSPLHF. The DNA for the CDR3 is TGTGCCAGCAGCGTAGATGGAGATAATTCACCCCTCCACTTT.

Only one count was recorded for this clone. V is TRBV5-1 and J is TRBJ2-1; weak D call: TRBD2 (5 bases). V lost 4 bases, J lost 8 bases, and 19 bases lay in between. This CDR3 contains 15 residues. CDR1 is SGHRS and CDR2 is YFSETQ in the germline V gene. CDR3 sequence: CASSPGNRESHEQFF. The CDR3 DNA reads TGCGCCAGCAGCCCCGGGAATAGGGAGTCCCATGAGCAGTTCTTC.

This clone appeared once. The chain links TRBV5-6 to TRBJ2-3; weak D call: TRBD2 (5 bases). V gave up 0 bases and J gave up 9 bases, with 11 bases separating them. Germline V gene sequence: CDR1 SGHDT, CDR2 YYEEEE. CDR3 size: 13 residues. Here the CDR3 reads CASSLAGVDTQYF. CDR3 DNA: TGTGCCAGCAGCTTGGCCGGGGTAGACACGCAGTATTTT.

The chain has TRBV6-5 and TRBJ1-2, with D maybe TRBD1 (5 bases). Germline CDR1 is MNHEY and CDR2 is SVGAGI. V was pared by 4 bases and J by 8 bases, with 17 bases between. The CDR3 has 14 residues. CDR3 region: CASSSQGGGGGYTF. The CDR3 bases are TGTGCCAGCAGTTCCCAGGGTGGGGGAGGCGGCTACACCTTC.

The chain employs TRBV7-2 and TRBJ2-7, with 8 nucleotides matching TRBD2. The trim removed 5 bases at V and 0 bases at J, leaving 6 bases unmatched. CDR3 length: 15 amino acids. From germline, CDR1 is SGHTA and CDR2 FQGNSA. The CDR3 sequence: CASSTSGGISYEQYF. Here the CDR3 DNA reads TGTGCCAGCAGCACCAGCGGGGGCATCTCCTACGAGCAGTACTTC. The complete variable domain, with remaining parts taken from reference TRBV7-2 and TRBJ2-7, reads GAGVSQSPSNKVTEKGKDVELRCDPISGHTALYWYRQSLGQGLEFLIYFQGNSAPDKSGLPSDRFSAERTGGSVSTLTIQRTQQEDSAVYLCASSTSGGISYEQYFGPGTRLTVT.

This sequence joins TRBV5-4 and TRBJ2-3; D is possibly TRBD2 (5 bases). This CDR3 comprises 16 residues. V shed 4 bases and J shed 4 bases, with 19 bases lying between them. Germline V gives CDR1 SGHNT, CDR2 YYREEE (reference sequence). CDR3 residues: CASSPIETRGPDTQYF. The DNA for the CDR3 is TGTGCCAGCAGCCCAATAGAGACAAGAGGGCCAGATACGCAGTATTTT.

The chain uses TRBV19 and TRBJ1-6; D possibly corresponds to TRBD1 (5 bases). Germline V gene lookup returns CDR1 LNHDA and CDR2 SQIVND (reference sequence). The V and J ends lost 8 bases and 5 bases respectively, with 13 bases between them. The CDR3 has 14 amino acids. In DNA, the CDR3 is TGTGCCAGTTGCTATAAGGGGAATAATTCACCCCTCCACTTT. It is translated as CASCYKGNNSPLHF.

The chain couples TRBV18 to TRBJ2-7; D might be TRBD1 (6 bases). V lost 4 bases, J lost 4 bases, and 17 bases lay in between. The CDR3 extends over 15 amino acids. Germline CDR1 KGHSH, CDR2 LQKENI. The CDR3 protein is CASSRGPIELYEQYF. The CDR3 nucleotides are TGTGCCAGCTCACGGGGGCCCATCGAACTTTACGAGCAGTACTTC.

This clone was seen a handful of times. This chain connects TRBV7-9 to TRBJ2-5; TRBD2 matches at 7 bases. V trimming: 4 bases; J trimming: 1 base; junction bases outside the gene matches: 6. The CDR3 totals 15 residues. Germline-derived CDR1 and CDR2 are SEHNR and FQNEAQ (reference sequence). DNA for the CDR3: TGTGCCAGCAGCTCTTGGCGGGGGAGCCAAGAGACCCAGTACTTC. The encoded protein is CASSSWRGSQETQYF.

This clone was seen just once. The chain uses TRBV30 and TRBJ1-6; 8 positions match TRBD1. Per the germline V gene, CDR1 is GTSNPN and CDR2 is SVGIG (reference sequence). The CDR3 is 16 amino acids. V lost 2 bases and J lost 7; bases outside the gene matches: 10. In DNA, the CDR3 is TGTGCCTGGAGTCATTGGACAGGGATGGCCAATTCACCCCTCCACTTT. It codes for CAWSHWTGMANSPLHF.

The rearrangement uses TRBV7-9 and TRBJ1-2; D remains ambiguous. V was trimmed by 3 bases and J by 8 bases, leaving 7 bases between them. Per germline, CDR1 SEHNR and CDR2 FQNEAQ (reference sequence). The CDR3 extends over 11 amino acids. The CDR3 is CASSFGRGYTF. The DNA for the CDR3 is TGTGCCAGCAGCTTCGGCAGGGGCTACACCTTC.

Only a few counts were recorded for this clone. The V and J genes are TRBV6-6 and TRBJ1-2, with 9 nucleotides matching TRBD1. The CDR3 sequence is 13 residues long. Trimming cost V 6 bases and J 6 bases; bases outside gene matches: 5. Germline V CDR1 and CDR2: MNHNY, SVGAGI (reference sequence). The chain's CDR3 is CASRPRDRDGYTF. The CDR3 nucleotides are TGTGCCAGCAGACCACGGGACAGGGATGGCTACACCTTC.

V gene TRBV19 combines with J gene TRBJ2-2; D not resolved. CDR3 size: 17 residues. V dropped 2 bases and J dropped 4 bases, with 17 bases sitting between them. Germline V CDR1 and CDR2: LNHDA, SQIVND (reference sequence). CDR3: CASSILRATRFTGELFF. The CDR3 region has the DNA TGTGCCAGTAGTATATTAAGAGCGACCCGGTTCACCGGGGAGCTGTTTTTT.

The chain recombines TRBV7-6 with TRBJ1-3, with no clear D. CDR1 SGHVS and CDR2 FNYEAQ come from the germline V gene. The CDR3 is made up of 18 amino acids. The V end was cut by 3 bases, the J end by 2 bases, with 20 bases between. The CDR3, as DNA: TGTGCCAGCAGCTTGGGGTCCGGAGCGGGGAGGGCTGGAAACACCATATATTTT. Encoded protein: CASSLGSGAGRAGNTIYF. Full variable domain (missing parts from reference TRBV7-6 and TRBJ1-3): GAGVSQSPRYKVTKRGQDVALRCDPISGHVSLYWYRQALGQGPEFLTYFNYEAQQDKSGLPNDRFSAERPEGSISTLTIQRTEQRDSAMYRCASSLGSGAGRAGNTIYFGEGSWLTVV.

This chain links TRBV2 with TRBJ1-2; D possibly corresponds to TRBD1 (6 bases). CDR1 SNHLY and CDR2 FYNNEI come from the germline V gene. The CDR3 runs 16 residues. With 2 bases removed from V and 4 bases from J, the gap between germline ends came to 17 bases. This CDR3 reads CASSEQGRIETYGYTF. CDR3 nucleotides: TGTGCCAGCAGTGAACAGGGGCGGATTGAAACCTATGGCTACACCTTC.

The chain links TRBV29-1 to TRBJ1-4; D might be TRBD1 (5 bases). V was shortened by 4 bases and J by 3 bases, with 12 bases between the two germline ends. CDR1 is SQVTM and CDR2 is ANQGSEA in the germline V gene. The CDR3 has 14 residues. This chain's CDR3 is CSVVWGDANEKLFF. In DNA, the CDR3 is TGCAGCGTTGTTTGGGGGGATGCTAATGAAAAACTGTTTTTT.

This chain's CDR3 is CASSEKAGGVNEQFF. The CDR3 DNA reads as TGCGCCAGCAGTGAGAAAGCGGGGGGAGTAAATGAGCAGTTCTTC. This chain uses TRBV10-1 with TRBJ2-1, with 9 bases aligning to TRBD2. Trimming removed 2 bases from V and 7 bases from J; junction bases left unmatched: 6. The CDR3 runs 15 residues. CDR1 and CDR2 from the germline V gene are WNHNN and SYGVQD (reference sequence).

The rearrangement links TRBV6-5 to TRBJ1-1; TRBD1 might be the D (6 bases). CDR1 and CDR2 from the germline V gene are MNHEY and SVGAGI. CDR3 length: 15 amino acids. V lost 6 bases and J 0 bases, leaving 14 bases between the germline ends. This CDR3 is CASRTSTGMNTEAFF. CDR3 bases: TGTGCCAGCAGAACCTCGACAGGCATGAACACTGAAGCTTTCTTT.

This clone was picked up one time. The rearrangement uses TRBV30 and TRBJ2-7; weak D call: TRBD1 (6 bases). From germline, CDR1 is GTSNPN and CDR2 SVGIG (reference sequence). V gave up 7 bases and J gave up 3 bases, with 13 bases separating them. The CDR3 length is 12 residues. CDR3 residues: CAYSGQYYEQYF. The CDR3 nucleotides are TGTGCCTACTCAGGACAGTACTACGAGCAGTACTTC.

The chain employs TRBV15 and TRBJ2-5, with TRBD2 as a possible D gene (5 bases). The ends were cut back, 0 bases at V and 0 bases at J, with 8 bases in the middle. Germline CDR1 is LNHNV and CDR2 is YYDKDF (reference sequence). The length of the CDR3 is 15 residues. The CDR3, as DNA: TGTGCCACCAGCAGAGATCGGGGAAACCAAGAGACCCAGTACTTC. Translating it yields CATSRDRGNQETQYF.

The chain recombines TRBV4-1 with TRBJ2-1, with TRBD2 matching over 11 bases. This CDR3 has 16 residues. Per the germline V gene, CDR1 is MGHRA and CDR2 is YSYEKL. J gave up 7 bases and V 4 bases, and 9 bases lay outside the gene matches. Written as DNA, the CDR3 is TGCGCCAGCAGCCGAGGTAATAGCGGGGGGGCGAATGAGCAGTTCTTC. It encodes CASSRGNSGGANEQFF.

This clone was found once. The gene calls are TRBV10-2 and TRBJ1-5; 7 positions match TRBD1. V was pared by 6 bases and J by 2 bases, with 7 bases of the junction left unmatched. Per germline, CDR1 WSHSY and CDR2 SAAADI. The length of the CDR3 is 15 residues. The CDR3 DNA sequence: TGCGCCAGCAGGGACAGGCGGATAGGCAATCAGCCCCAGCATTTT. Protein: CASRDRRIGNQPQHF.

The CDR3 protein is CASSIGRGLISGEQFF. For the CDR3, the DNA is TGTGCCAGTAGTATTGGCAGGGGGCTTATCTCGGGTGAGCAGTTCTTC. The chain uses TRBV19 and TRBJ2-1; TRBD1 agrees at 8 bases. This CDR3 comprises 16 residues. The germline gives CDR1 LNHDA, CDR2 SQIVND (reference sequence). V was clipped by 3 bases and J by 9 bases; unmatched bases: 13.

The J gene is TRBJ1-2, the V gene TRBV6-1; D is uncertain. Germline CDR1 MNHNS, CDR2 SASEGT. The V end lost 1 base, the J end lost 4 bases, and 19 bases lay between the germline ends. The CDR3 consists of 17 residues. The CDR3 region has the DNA TGTGCCAGCAGTGAAGGTCGTTTGGGAGGGATTTCCTATGGCTACACCTTC. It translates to CASSEGRLGGISYGYTF.

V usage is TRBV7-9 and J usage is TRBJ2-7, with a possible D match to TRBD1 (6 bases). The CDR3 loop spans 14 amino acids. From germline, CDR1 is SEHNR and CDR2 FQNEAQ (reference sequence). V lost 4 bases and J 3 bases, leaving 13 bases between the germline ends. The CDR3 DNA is TGTGCCAGCAGCTCACGACAGGTATTCTACGAGCAGTACTTC. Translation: CASSSRQVFYEQYF.

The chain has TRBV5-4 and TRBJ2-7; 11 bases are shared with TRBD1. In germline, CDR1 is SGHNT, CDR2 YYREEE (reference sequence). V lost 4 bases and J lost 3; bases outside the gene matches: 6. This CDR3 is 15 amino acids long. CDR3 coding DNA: TGTGCCAGCAGCCCCGGGACAGGGGGTTTCTACGAGCAGTACTTC. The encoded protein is CASSPGTGGFYEQYF.

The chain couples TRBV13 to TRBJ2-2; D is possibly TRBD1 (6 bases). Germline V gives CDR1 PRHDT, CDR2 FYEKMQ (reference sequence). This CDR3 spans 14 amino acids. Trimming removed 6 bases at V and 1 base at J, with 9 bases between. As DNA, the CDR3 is TGTGCCAGCAGGACAGGAATGAACACCGGGGAGCTGTTTTTT. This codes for CASRTGMNTGELFF.